This is a list of T cell receptor beta chains from one sample in a study of T cell repertoires in cytomegalovirus infection. TCRdb re-called the reads through MiXCR, storing one row per CDR3 protein. Of around 440,000 distinct CDR3 sequences listed, about 11% are singletons. The sample comprised PBMCs. The receptors derive from a human donor in good health (CMV status not recorded). Some clones in this sample may be carry-over from other donors' samples. The CDR3 runs from the conserved cysteine through the conserved F or W. The D gene is left open where the match is weak. Not every row has a clone size; where given, it reads once, few, many or a size class.

clone_size	v_call	d_call	j_call	cdr3_nt	cdr3_aa
many	TRBV7-9	-	TRBJ2-2	TGTGCCAGCAGGGCTCAGGGGTCCGGGGAGCTGTTTTTT	CASRAQGSGELFF
few	TRBV14	-	TRBJ1-2	TGTGCCAGCAGCCAAGTACCAGACTATGGCTACACCTTC	CASSQVPDYGYTF
few	TRBV7-6	-	TRBJ1-1	TGTGCCAGCAGCACCCAGGGCATTGGAGCTTTCTTT	CASSTQGIGAFF
few	TRBV20-1	-	TRBJ1-5	TGCAGTGCTAGTCGCAGGGGAAGCAATCAGCCCCAGCATTTT	CSASRRGSNQPQHF
many	TRBV19	-	TRBJ1-5	TGTGCCAGTAGATCAGGGCAGGACGGACAGCCCCAGCATTTT	CASRSGQDGQPQHF
many	TRBV4-2	TRBD2	TRBJ2-3	TGTGCCAGCAGCCAAGATCCTAGCGGGGGGGAATATACGCAGTATTTT	CASSQDPSGGEYTQYF
many	TRBV18	-	TRBJ1-1	TGTGCCAGCTCACCACCCCCGACGAGGGCCACTGAAGCTTTCTTT	CASSPPPTRATEAFF
few	TRBV14	TRBD2	TRBJ2-7	TGTGCCAGCAGCCAAGTGGCAGCGGGAACCCACGAGCAGTACTTC	CASSQVAAGTHEQYF
many	TRBV6-1	-	TRBJ2-7	TGTGCCAGCACCCCGTCCCCCTACGAGCAGTACTTC	CASTPSPYEQYF
-	TRBV29-1	TRBD2	TRBJ2-1	TGCAGCGTTTCTGGCGGGAGTAATTACAATGAGCAGTTCTTC	CSVSGGSNYNEQFF
many	TRBV11-2	-	TRBJ1-2	TGTGCCAGCAGCTTACGACTGCTTACAGGCGGCACCGCTCCCGATACCTATGGCTACACCTTC	CASSLRLLTGGTAPDTYGYTF
-	TRBV30	TRBD2	TRBJ2-7	TGTGCCTGGAGGACAGCGGGGAACTCCTACGAGCAGTACTTC	CAWRTAGNSYEQYF
-	TRBV27	-	TRBJ2-2	TGTGCCAGCGCCCCCAGGGGATACACCGGGGAGCTGTTTTTT	CASAPRGYTGELFF
few	TRBV20-1	TRBD1	TRBJ1-1	TGCAGTGCTAGAGGGACAGGGTTGTCTGAAGCTTTCTTT	CSARGTGLSEAFF
many	TRBV5-4	-	TRBJ1-5	TGTGCCAGCAGCTTGCAACAGGGCAATCAGCCCCAGCATTTT	CASSLQQGNQPQHF
many	TRBV6-1	-	TRBJ1-6	TGTGCCAGCAGGACTTCGAGGGACTTATATAATTCACCCCTCCACTTT	CASRTSRDLYNSPLHF
few	TRBV10-3	TRBD2	TRBJ2-7	TGTGCCATTGGGGCGGGAGGCCTCTTCCACGAGCAGTACTTC	CAIGAGGLFHEQYF
many	TRBV12-3/TRBV12-4	TRBD2	TRBJ2-2	TGTGCCAGCAGCTTCACGGGGGGTCACACCGGGGAGCTGTTTTTT	CASSFTGGHTGELFF
many	TRBV12-3/TRBV12-4	TRBD1	TRBJ2-1	TGTGCCAGCAGATTCCGGGACAGCTCCTACAATGAGCAGTTCTTC	CASRFRDSSYNEQFF
-	TRBV11-3	-	TRBJ2-7	TGTGCCAGCAGCTTAGAGCCAGGTTCCTACGAGCAGTACTTC	CASSLEPGSYEQYF
-	TRBV23-1	TRBD1	TRBJ2-4	TGCGCCAGCAGTCAGTCCCTTGGACAGGGAGCTTTAAGTCTAGCCAAAAACATTCAGTACTTC	CASSQSLGQGALSLAKNIQYF
-	TRBV20-1	-	TRBJ2-3	TGCAGTGCTAGAGTAGACAGGGACTCAGATACGCAGTATTTT	CSARVDRDSDTQYF
-	TRBV29-1	TRBD1	TRBJ2-7	TGCAGCGTTGGGGCATGGAACGACAGGGGAAGCTCCTACGAGCAGTACTTC	CSVGAWNDRGSSYEQYF
-	TRBV18	TRBD2	TRBJ2-1	TGTGCCAGCTCACCTACTAGCGGGTCACTGGGGGATGAGCAGTTCTTC	CASSPTSGSLGDEQFF
once	TRBV28	-	TRBJ2-7	TGTGCCAGCAGTTCGTTAGAGGCCGGGGGTTCCTACGAGCAGTACTTC	CASSSLEAGGSYEQYF
many	TRBV7-8	-	TRBJ2-2	TGTGCCAGCAGCTTAGTGGCTAGCGCCACCGGGGAGCTGTTTTTT	CASSLVASATGELFF
many	TRBV3-1	-	TRBJ1-6	TGTGCCAGCAGCCAAACCTTGCAGCCCTTCGGTAATTCACCCCTCCACTTT	CASSQTLQPFGNSPLHF
-	TRBV11-2	TRBD1	TRBJ1-2	TGTGCCAGCAGCCGCGACAGGGGTGGAGGCTACACCTTC	CASSRDRGGGYTF
few	TRBV7-3	-	TRBJ2-2	TGTGCCAGCAGTTCGACCGCTGCGAACACCGGGGAGCTGTTTTTT	CASSSTAANTGELFF
many	TRBV7-2	-	TRBJ1-2	TGTGCCAGCAGCTTAGAAACAGGGCGTGGTCGCTACACCTTC	CASSLETGRGRYTF
many	TRBV7-6	TRBD1	TRBJ2-1	TGTGCCAGCAGCTTAGTGGGACAGGGGGGAGATGAGCAGTTCTTC	CASSLVGQGGDEQFF
few	TRBV23-1	-	TRBJ2-7	TGCGCCAGCAGTCTGTGGGACATACCCTACGAGCAGTACTTC	CASSLWDIPYEQYF
few	TRBV11-3	-	TRBJ2-5	TGTGCCAGCAGCCCTTCCGGCAGGGCCGAGGAGACCCAGTACTTC	CASSPSGRAEETQYF
many	TRBV18	TRBD1	TRBJ2-4	TGTGCCAGCTCATCGGGACAGGGGGCAAATACCAAAAACATTCAGTACTTC	CASSSGQGANTKNIQYF
many	TRBV3-1	TRBD1	TRBJ2-2	TGTGCCAGCAGCCGTGGACAGGGGGCTAACACCGGGGAGCTGTTTTTT	CASSRGQGANTGELFF
few	TRBV20-1	TRBD1	TRBJ2-3	TGCAGTGCAGCCGGGACAGGCACAGATACGCAGTATTTT	CSAAGTGTDTQYF
few	TRBV10-2	TRBD1	TRBJ2-3	TGCGCCAGCAGTGAGTACAGGGGGCGGACAGATACGCAGTATTTT	CASSEYRGRTDTQYF
many	TRBV20-1	TRBD2	TRBJ2-3	TGCAGTGCAGGGAGGGCCAAAGATACGCAGTATTTT	CSAGRAKDTQYF
many	TRBV11-2	-	TRBJ2-7	TGTGCCAGCACCCCAGGGTCCTACGAGCAGTACTTC	CASTPGSYEQYF
-	TRBV4-1	TRBD2	TRBJ2-3	TGCGCCAGCAGCCTTACACTAGCGACCGGGGGAGATACGCAGTATTTT	CASSLTLATGGDTQYF
-	TRBV4-2	-	TRBJ1-1	TGTGCCAGCAGGCTGGCTAGGGAGGGACTCACTGAAGCTTTCTTT	CASRLAREGLTEAFF
-	TRBV5-1	TRBD1	TRBJ2-7	TGCGCCAGCAGCCCGGACAGGGGGCTGGACGAGCAGTACTTC	CASSPDRGLDEQYF
-	TRBV5-6	-	TRBJ2-6	TGTGCCAGCAGGCAGGGCGGTGGGGCCAACGTCCTGACTTTC	CASRQGGGANVLTF
-	TRBV20-1	-	TRBJ2-7	TGCAGTGCTAGAAGGACGGACTCCTACGAGCAGTACTTC	CSARRTDSYEQYF
-	TRBV7-4	-	TRBJ2-7	TGTGCCACCAGTTGTCCCGGCAGGGTCCGAACCTACGAGCAGTACTTC	CATSCPGRVRTYEQYF
many	TRBV10-3	TRBD2	TRBJ2-5	TGTGCCATCAGTGAGTCAACGTCTAGCGGGAGGCAGACCCAGTACTTC	CAISESTSSGRQTQYF
many	TRBV19	TRBD1	TRBJ2-2	TGTGCCAGTAGGTTGACAGGGACCAACACCGGGGAGCTGTTTTTT	CASRLTGTNTGELFF
-	TRBV4-2	TRBD1	TRBJ2-7	TGTGCCAGCAGCCAAGGGATGGGAACTACAGGGGGAACGATCTACGAGCAGTACTTC	CASSQGMGTTGGTIYEQYF
many	TRBV7-3	TRBD1	TRBJ1-2	TGTGCCAGCAGCTTAACGGGACAGGGCCTAAACCGAGACTATGGCTACACCTTC	CASSLTGQGLNRDYGYTF